This paragraph reports one T cell receptor beta chain. No antigen is known for it. TCRdb's table, derived via immunoSEQ multiplex PCR, lists solely in-frame clones and lacks some. The sample contains roughly 140,000 clones, less than 90% of which appear only once. The data stem from a study of cytomegalovirus exposure and HLA in healthy donors. Study-wide results and caveats: Usually a TCR sequence was rare, but some public TCRs were found in many donors.

This CDR3 comprises 13 residues. Germline V gives CDR1 SGHAT, CDR2 FQDESV (reference sequence). Trimming pared 4 bases from V and 5 bases from J, leaving 12 bases between. V gene TRBV11-1 combines with J gene TRBJ2-7, with D hard to call. Sequenced sample: PBMCs. This clonotype was sampled from a woman aged 18-35 years in good health and CMV-seropositive. The CDR3 region is CASSSGFRDEQYF. The DNA for the CDR3 is TGTGCCAGCAGCTCCGGCTTCCGGGACGAGCAGTACTTC.